The clone carrying this T cell receptor (beta chain) has only a few counts. What it binds is not known. The CDR3 loop spans 12 amino acids. CDR1 and CDR2 from the germline V gene are SGHDN and FVKESK. Trimming shortened V by 2 bases and J by 2 bases, and 3 bases separated the two germline ends. This sample is drawn from a study of T cell repertoires in cytomegalovirus infection. Overall study: Both CMV infection and a matching HLA type were indicated by public TCR beta signatures.

MiXCR was run by TCRdb on the reads, yielding one entry per CDR3 protein. The sample consists of roughly 69,000 distinct CDR3 sequences, about 19% of them appearing once. This rearrangement joins TRBV14 to TRBJ1-2; D not resolved. This specimen was CD8+ T cells from cultured PBMCs, taken from culture after CMV antigen stimulation. This sequence was found in a human donor in good health (CMV status not recorded). Some clones in this sample may be carry-over from other donors' samples. The CDR3 is CASSQQNYGYTF. CDR3 nucleotide sequence: TGTGCCAGCAGCCAACAGAACTATGGCTACACCTTC.